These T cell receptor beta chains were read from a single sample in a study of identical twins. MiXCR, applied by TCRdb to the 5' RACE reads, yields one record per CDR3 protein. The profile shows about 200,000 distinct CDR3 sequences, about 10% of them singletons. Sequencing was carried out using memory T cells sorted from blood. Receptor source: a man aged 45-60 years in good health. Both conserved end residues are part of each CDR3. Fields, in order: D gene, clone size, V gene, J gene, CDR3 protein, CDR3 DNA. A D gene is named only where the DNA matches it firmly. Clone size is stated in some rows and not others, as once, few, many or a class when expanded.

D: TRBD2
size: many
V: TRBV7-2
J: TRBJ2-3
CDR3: CASRLAGGPGDTQYF
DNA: TGTGCCAGCAGACTAGCGGGGGGGCCGGGAGATACGCAGTATTTT

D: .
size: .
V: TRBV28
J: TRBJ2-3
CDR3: CASSLWLTGANTDTQYF
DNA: TGTGCCAGCAGTTTATGGTTAACCGGGGCTAACACAGATACGCAGTATTTT

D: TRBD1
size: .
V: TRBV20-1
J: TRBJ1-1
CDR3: CSAREDRGFGEAFF
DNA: TGCAGTGCTAGAGAGGACAGGGGGTTTGGTGAAGCTTTCTTT

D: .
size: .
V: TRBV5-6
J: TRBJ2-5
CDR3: CASSLVGAEGTQYF
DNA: TGTGCCAGCAGCTTGGTGGGCGCCGAAGGGACCCAGTACTTC

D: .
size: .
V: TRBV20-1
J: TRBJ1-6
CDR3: CSASDSSYNSPLHF
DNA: TGCAGTGCTAGCGACAGCTCCTATAATTCACCCCTCCACTTT

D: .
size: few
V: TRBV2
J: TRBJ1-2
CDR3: CASSELRGLNYGYTF
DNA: TGTGCCAGCAGTGAATTGAGGGGACTTAACTATGGCTACACCTTC

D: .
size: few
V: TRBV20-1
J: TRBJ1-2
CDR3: CSADDGNNYGYTF
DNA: TGCAGTGCTGACGACGGGAACAACTATGGCTACACCTTC

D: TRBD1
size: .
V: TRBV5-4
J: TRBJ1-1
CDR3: CASQAGQGRGEAFF
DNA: TGTGCCAGCCAAGCCGGACAGGGGCGCGGTGAAGCTTTCTTT

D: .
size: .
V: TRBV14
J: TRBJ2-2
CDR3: CASSQDVGPGELFF
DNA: TGTGCCAGCAGCCAAGATGTAGGCCCCGGGGAGCTGTTTTTT

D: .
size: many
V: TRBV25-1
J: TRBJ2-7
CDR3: CATRPGASYEQYF
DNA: TGTGCCACCCGTCCAGGGGCCTCCTACGAGCAGTACTTC

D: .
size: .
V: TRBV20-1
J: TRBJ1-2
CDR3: CSARDPPVAGYTF
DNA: TGCAGTGCGAGAGACCCTCCTGTTGCTGGCTACACCTTC

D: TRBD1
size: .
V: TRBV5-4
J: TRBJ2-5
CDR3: CASSQTGGKQETQYF
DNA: TGTGCCAGCAGTCAGACAGGGGGTAAACAAGAGACCCAGTACTTC

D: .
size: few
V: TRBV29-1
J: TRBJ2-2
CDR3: CSVAEGGELFF
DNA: TGCAGCGTCGCAGAGGGCGGGGAGCTGTTTTTT

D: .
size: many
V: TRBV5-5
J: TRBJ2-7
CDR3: CASTPGGDSYEQYF
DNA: TGTGCCAGCACCCCTGGCGGGGATTCCTACGAGCAGTACTTC

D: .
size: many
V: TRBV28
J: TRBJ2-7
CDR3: CASSAGFGYEQYF
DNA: TGTGCCAGCAGTGCAGGGTTCGGCTACGAGCAGTACTTC

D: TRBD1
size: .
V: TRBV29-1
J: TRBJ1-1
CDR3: CSVSYTGGFTEAFF
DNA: TGCAGCGTTTCTTACACAGGGGGCTTCACTGAAGCTTTCTTT

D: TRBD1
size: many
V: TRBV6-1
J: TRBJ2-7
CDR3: CASSQPGTAYEQYF
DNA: TGTGCCAGCAGCCAACCCGGGACAGCCTACGAGCAGTACTTC

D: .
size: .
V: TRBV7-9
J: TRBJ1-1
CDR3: CASSLSQGRNTEAFF
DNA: TGTGCCAGCAGCTTAAGCCAGGGGAGGAACACTGAAGCTTTCTTT

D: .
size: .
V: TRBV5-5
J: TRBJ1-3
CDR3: CASSLAFGGPGNTIYF
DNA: TGTGCCAGCAGCTTGGCCTTCGGGGGGCCGGGAAACACCATATATTTT

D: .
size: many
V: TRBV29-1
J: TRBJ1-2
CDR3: CSAEVLNSNYGYTF
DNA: TGCAGCGCTGAGGTTTTGAACAGTAACTATGGCTACACCTTC

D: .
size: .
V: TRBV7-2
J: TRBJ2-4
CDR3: CASSLALAKNIQYF
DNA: TGTGCCAGCAGCTTAGCTCTAGCCAAAAACATTCAGTACTTC

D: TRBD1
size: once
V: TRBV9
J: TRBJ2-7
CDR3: CAISVGDRGYEQYF
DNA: TGTGCCATCAGCGTAGGAGACAGGGGTTACGAGCAGTACTTC

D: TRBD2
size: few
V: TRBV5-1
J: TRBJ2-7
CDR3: CASSASGAYEQYF
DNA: TGCGCCAGCAGCGCTAGCGGGGCCTACGAGCAGTACTTC

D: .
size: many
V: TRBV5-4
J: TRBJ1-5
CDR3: CASSLDRGKGQPQHF
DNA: TGTGCCAGCAGCTTGGATCGGGGGAAGGGCCAGCCCCAGCATTTT

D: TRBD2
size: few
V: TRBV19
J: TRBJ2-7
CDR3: CASSIVAGSSYEQYF
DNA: TGTGCCAGTAGTATTGTAGCGGGAAGCTCCTACGAGCAGTACTTC

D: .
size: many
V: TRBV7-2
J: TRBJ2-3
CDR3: CASSLPSADTQYF
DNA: TGTGCCAGCAGCCTCCCTTCTGCAGATACGCAGTATTTT

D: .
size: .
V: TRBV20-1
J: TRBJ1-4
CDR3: CSARGEVGEKLFF
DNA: TGCAGTGCTAGAGGGGAAGTCGGCGAAAAACTGTTTTTT

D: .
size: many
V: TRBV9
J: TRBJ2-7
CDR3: CASSVGYEQYF
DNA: TGTGCCAGCAGCGTGGGGTACGAGCAGTACTTC